Below, 28 T cell receptor beta chains from the same sample are listed, as sequenced in a study of blood T cell repertoires in COVID-19. TCRdb's table, derived via immunoSEQ multiplex PCR, lists solely in-frame clones and lacks some. This sample has 210,000 or so clones, with approximately 81% found just once. The sequencing sample was made of peripheral blood. Receptors were obtained from a woman of 80 years or more with active or convalescent COVID-19.

The chain has TRBV14 and TRBJ2-7; 7 nucleotides match TRBD1. The CDR3 is made up of 16 amino acids. The J segment lost 4 bases and the V segment lost 3 bases, leaving 12 bases of the junction unmatched. CDR1 and CDR2 (germline): SGHDN, FVKESK. CDR3 amino acids: CASSQGPQGDGYEQYF. CDR3 DNA sequence: TGTGCCAGCAGCCAGGGTCCCCAGGGGGACGGGTACGAGCAGTACTTC.

V is TRBV6-2 or TRBV6-3 and J is TRBJ1-5, with D perhaps matching TRBD1 (5 bases). The CDR3 extends over 16 amino acids. CDR1 MNHEY and CDR2 SVGEGT come from the germline V gene. V dropped 2 bases and J dropped 2 bases, with 13 bases sitting between them. The CDR3 DNA follows: TGTGCCAGCAGTTACGCTGGGGGAGGGGGCAATCAGCCCCAGCATTTT. It yields the protein CASSYAGGGGNQPQHF.

The chain is built from TRBV28 and TRBJ2-1; 8 positions match TRBD2. With 7 bases clipped from V and 14 bases from J, the junction kept 16 bases outside the gene matches. Germline V gene lookup returns CDR1 MDHEN and CDR2 SYDVKM. CDR3 length equals 14 residues. For the CDR3, the DNA is TGTGCCAGCACCGCTACAATGACTAGCGTTTACGAGTTCTTC. Protein sequence: CASTATMTSVYEFF.

The chain uses TRBV5-8 and TRBJ1-2, with 12 positions matching TRBD1. The CDR3 totals 19 residues. V was pared by 3 bases and J by 2 bases, with 14 bases of the junction left unmatched. The germline V gene encodes CDR1 SGHTS and CDR2 YDEGEE. The DNA for the CDR3 is TGTGCCAGCAGCTGGACCGGGACAGGGGGCGCGAGTACCAACTATGGCTACACCTTC. This translates into CASSWTGTGGASTNYGYTF.

This clone showed up just once. This chain connects TRBV4-3 to TRBJ2-7; a possible D gene is TRBD2 (6 bases). V dropped 0 bases and J dropped 2 bases, with 14 bases sitting between them. CDR3 length: 16 residues. The germline V gene encodes CDR1 LGHNA and CDR2 YSLEER. CDR3 protein: CASSQDYRREAYEQYF. The CDR3 bases are TGCGCCAGCAGCCAAGATTATCGGAGGGAAGCCTACGAGCAGTACTTC.

V usage is TRBV6-5 and J usage is TRBJ2-7, with 9 nucleotides matching TRBD1. After removal of 6 bases from V and 3 bases from J, the junction contained 9 bases not matched to a gene. CDR3 length equals 15 residues. Looked up from germline, CDR1 is MNHEY and CDR2 is SVGAGI. The CDR3 bases are TGTGCCAGCAGAGCACTTACAGGGGGCCGCTACGAGCAGTACTTC. Amino acids: CASRALTGGRYEQYF.

V usage is TRBV4-2 and J usage is TRBJ2-2; 8 positions agree with TRBD1. Germline-derived CDR1 and CDR2 are LGHNA and YNFKEQ. The junction had 4 bases not matched to a gene; V was cut back by 3 bases and J by 1 base. The CDR3 covers 16 residues. The CDR3 region is CASSHLGQGNTGELFF. The CDR3, as DNA: TGTGCCAGCAGCCATCTTGGACAGGGGAACACCGGGGAGCTGTTTTTT.

This rearrangement joins TRBV6-2 or TRBV6-3 to TRBJ1-5, with unresolved D. This CDR3 comprises 14 residues. CDR1 MNHEY and CDR2 SVGEGT come from the germline V gene. V lost 5 bases to trimming and J lost 2 bases, with 10 bases between them. The DNA of the CDR3 is TGTGCCAGCAGTATCGCCGGAGGCAATCAGCCCCAGCATTTT. It encodes CASSIAGGNQPQHF.

DNA for the CDR3: TGTGCCAGCAGCACCGGACTAGCGGGACCATACAATGAGCAGTTCTTC. It is translated as CASSTGLAGPYNEQFF. The chain has TRBV7-9 and TRBJ2-1; 12 nucleotides line up with TRBD2. The length of the CDR3 is 16 residues. CDR1 and CDR2 (germline): SEHNR, FQNEAQ (reference sequence). V shed 5 bases, J shed 4 bases, and the junction held 6 bases outside the gene matches.

The chain is built from TRBV3-1 (or the pseudogene TRBV3-2) and TRBJ2-7; D gene ambiguous. V gave up 4 bases and J gave up 5 bases, with 18 bases separating them. Germline CDR1 and CDR2: LGHDT and YNNKEL (reference sequence). The CDR3 loop spans 15 amino acids. CDR3 nucleotide sequence: TGTGCCAGCAGCCTGCCCTCAGTTAACCCAAACGAGCAGTACTTC. It specifies CASSLPSVNPNEQYF.

The rearrangement links TRBV5-5 to TRBJ2-7; 9 bases are a match to TRBD1. The germline V gene has CDR1 SGHKS and CDR2 YYEKEE (reference sequence). The V and J ends lost 2 bases and 4 bases, in that order; junction bases with no gene match: 10. There are 16 residues in the CDR3. The CDR3: CASSFPFSGTGYEQYF. The DNA for the CDR3 is TGTGCCAGCAGCTTCCCTTTTTCAGGGACAGGGTACGAGCAGTACTTC.

The V gene is TRBV3-1 (or the pseudogene TRBV3-2), the J gene TRBJ1-3; D uncertain. CDR3 length: 13 residues. V was cut by 8 bases and J by 0 bases, with 8 bases left in between. Germline CDR1 LGHDT, CDR2 YNNKEL (reference sequence). The CDR3 loop is CASGASSGNTIYF. The CDR3 nucleotides are TGTGCCAGCGGAGCGAGCTCTGGAAACACCATATATTTT.

This clone was picked up one time. V usage is TRBV5-1 and J usage is TRBJ2-1, with 10 positions matching TRBD2. The J segment lost 3 bases and the V segment lost 4 bases, leaving 4 bases of the junction unmatched. CDR1 and CDR2 (germline): SGHRS, YFSETQ. CDR3 size: 15 residues. In DNA, the CDR3 is TGCGCCAGCAGCACACTAGCGGGGAACTACAATGAGCAGTTCTTC. Residues: CASSTLAGNYNEQFF.

V gene TRBV14 combines with J gene TRBJ2-1; D remains ambiguous. V shed 4 bases and J shed 5 bases, with 12 bases lying between them. Looked up from germline, CDR1 is SGHDN and CDR2 is FVKESK. CDR3 length: 14 residues. The CDR3 bases are TGTGCCAGCAGCCGAGTGACATATAACAATGAGCAGTTCTTC. As protein: CASSRVTYNNEQFF.

The gene calls are TRBV21-1 and TRBJ2-3; the D call TRBD2 from the table was never checked on the DNA. TRBV21-1 corresponds to a pseudogene. The CDR3 runs 18 residues. CDR3 sequence (DNA): TGTGCCAGCAGCAAATTCTGGACTAGCGGGGAAAGCACAGATACGCAGTATTTT. Protein sequence: CASSKFWTSGESTDTQYF.

The gene calls are TRBV10-3 and TRBJ1-5; possible D gene TRBD1, 6 bases. Trimming took off 10 bases at V and 5 bases at J, with 24 bases between the two ends. Germline loops: CDR1 ENHRY, CDR2 SYGVKD. The CDR3 is 16 residues long. The CDR3: CATSNQGPGGDQPQHF. DNA for the CDR3: TGTGCCACCTCTAATCAGGGGCCCGGGGGGGATCAGCCCCAGCATTTT.

This clone was seen only once. The chain uses TRBV30 and TRBJ2-7; D is possibly TRBD2 (5 bases). CDR3 length: 11 residues. With 2 bases removed from V and 7 bases from J, the gap between germline ends came to 9 bases. Germline values: CDR1 GTSNPN, CDR2 SVGIG (reference sequence). The CDR3 nucleotides are TGTGCCTGGAGTAAGTCGGGGGAGCAGTACTTC. This encodes CAWSKSGEQYF.

The chain is built from TRBV5-6 and TRBJ1-1; the D gene is possibly TRBD1 (5 bases). Trimming left V 10 bases short and J 2 bases short, with 15 bases between. Germline lookup yields CDR1 SGHDT and CDR2 YYEEEE. This CDR3 contains 13 residues. The CDR3 protein is CASGKGYNTEAFF. The CDR3 DNA reads as TGTGCCTCAGGGAAGGGGTATAACACTGAAGCTTTCTTT.

This clone turned up a few times. The chain couples TRBV11-2 to TRBJ2-3; TRBD2 agrees at 11 bases. CDR1 and CDR2 (germline): SGHAT, FQNNGV. There are 19 residues in the CDR3. With 1 base clipped from V and 6 bases from J, the junction kept 15 bases outside the gene matches. The CDR3 region has the DNA TGTGCCAGCAGCTTAGTTGCCCTAGCGGGGGGCCTCGGGATGGATACGCAGTATTTT. Translation: CASSLVALAGGLGMDTQYF.

The chain employs TRBV20-1 and TRBJ2-5; the D gene is possibly TRBD2 (5 bases). The CDR3 sequence is 11 residues long. Per germline, CDR1 DFQATT and CDR2 SNEGSKA (reference sequence). The CDR3 nucleotides are TGCAGGGCTGGACTCCAAGAGACCCAGTACTTC. Translated, it gives CRAGLQETQYF.

V usage is TRBV5-1 and J usage is TRBJ2-7, with TRBD1 identical over 9 bases. This CDR3 has 19 amino acids. Germline CDR1 and CDR2: SGHRS and YFSETQ. Germline trimming cut 5 bases from V and 0 bases from J; bases unmatched to any gene: 18. The CDR3 spells CASRPHRDRAYPSSYEQYF. The CDR3, as DNA: TGCGCCAGCAGGCCGCACCGGGACAGGGCGTACCCAAGCTCCTACGAGCAGTACTTC. The variable domain in full, completed from reference TRBV5-1 and TRBJ2-7, reads KAGVTQTPRYLIKTRGQQVTLSCSPISGHRSVSWYQQTPGQGLQFLFEYFSETQRNKGNFPGRFSGRQFSNSRSEMNVSTLELGDSALYLCASRPHRDRAYPSSYEQYFGPGTRLTVT.

This chain joins TRBV30 and TRBJ2-4, with 8 nucleotides matching TRBD1. The CDR3 covers 13 residues. V gave up 0 bases and J gave up 13 bases; unmatched junction bases: 8. Germline V lookup: CDR1 GTSNPN, CDR2 SVGIG (reference sequence). CDR3 DNA sequence: TGTGCCTGGAGTGTAGGGACAGGATCCATCCAGTACTTC. It yields the protein CAWSVGTGSIQYF.

The chain is built from TRBV28 and TRBJ1-2; D is perhaps TRBD1 (6 bases). Trimming left V 2 bases short and J 4 bases short, with 11 bases between. The CDR3 spans 14 residues. The germline gives CDR1 MDHEN, CDR2 SYDVKM. CDR3 DNA: TGTGCCAGCAGTTTACCCACAGGGACCTATGGCTACACCTTC. This gives the protein CASSLPTGTYGYTF.

V usage is TRBV19 and J usage is TRBJ1-6; TRBD1 matches at 7 bases. Looked up from germline, CDR1 is LNHDA and CDR2 is SQIVND (reference sequence). J lost 14 bases, V lost 10 bases, and 14 bases had no gene match. The CDR3 loop spans 13 amino acids. The CDR3 is CANRRTGERALHF. In nucleotides, the CDR3 is TGTGCCAACAGGAGAACAGGGGAAAGGGCCCTCCACTTT.

The chain is built from TRBV13 and TRBJ1-2, with D perhaps matching TRBD1 (6 bases). Trimming removed 5 bases at V and 6 bases at J, with 16 bases between. Germline V gene sequence: CDR1 PRHDT, CDR2 FYEKMQ (reference sequence). The CDR3 has 14 residues. This chain's CDR3 is CASSREAGAHGYTF. In DNA form, the CDR3 reads TGTGCCAGCAGCCGAGAGGCAGGGGCCCATGGCTACACCTTC.

This clone was counted only a few times. This sequence joins TRBV7-9 and TRBJ2-3, with a possible D match to TRBD2 (6 bases). V was trimmed by 5 bases and J by 0 bases, leaving 12 bases between them. This CDR3 region has 15 residues. Germline V gene sequence: CDR1 SEHNR, CDR2 FQNEAQ (reference sequence). CDR3 protein: CASSARLESTDTQYF. DNA of the CDR3: TGTGCCAGCAGCGCAAGACTAGAAAGCACAGATACGCAGTATTTT.

The J gene is TRBJ1-3, the V gene TRBV4-2, with D maybe TRBD1 (5 bases). The V gene's germline CDR1 is LGHNA and CDR2 YNFKEQ. V dropped 7 bases and J dropped 2 bases, with 12 bases sitting between them. CDR3 length equals 14 residues. CDR3 amino acids: CASTYAGAGNTIYF. In DNA, the CDR3 is TGTGCCAGCACTTACGCGGGGGCTGGAAACACCATATATTTT.

The CDR3 protein is CASSPRDRGNTEAFF. In DNA, the CDR3 is TGTGCCAGCAGCCCCCGGGACAGGGGAAACACTGAAGCTTTCTTT. V usage is TRBV9 and J usage is TRBJ1-1; TRBD1 aligns across 10 bases. The germline gives CDR1 SGDLS, CDR2 YYNGEE. Losses at the gene ends were 4 bases for V and 2 bases for J; bases not matched to a gene: 5. CDR3 size: 15 residues.